A selection of T cell receptor beta chains follows, all from one sample in a study of blood T cell repertoires in COVID-19. The table came from immunoSEQ multiplex PCR; TCRdb's copy has only in-frame clones and leaves some out. Of approximately 360,000 clones listed, around 87% were seen once; the top ten hold 1.9%. Sequencing was carried out using PBMCs or T cells enriched from blood (not recorded which). The receptors were sampled from a man aged 35-49 years in a cohort exposed to, infected with or recovered from COVID-19 (not recorded which). The CDR3 runs from the conserved cysteine through the conserved F or W. D genes are given only for firm matches. Where a row states a size, it is once, few, many or the class of an expanded clone; other rows omit it.

CDR3aa | CDR3nt | d_gene | j_gene | abundance | v_gene
CASKGAVGGEKLFF | TGCGCCAGCAAGGGGGCCGTCGGGGGTGAAAAACTGTTTTTT | TRBD1 | TRBJ1-4 | NA | TRBV5-1
CATSSRTSGRAIGDTQYF | TGTGCCACCAGCAGTCGGACTAGCGGGAGGGCCATTGGAGATACGCAGTATTTT | TRBD2 | TRBJ2-3 | NA | TRBV15
CASSQEARGKSPLHF | TGTGCCAGCAGCCAAGAGGCCAGGGGAAAATCACCCCTCCACTTT | NA | TRBJ1-6 | NA | TRBV14
CAWRIGIGVADTQYF | TGTGCCTGGAGGATCGGGATCGGCGTGGCAGATACGCAGTATTTT | NA | TRBJ2-3 | NA | TRBV30
CAQDRERGQPQHF | TGTGCCCAGGACAGGGAAAGGGGTCAGCCCCAGCATTTT | TRBD1 | TRBJ1-5 | NA | TRBV19
CASNVRGRDTGELFF | TGTGCCAGCAACGTACGAGGGAGGGACACCGGGGAGCTGTTTTTT | TRBD2 | TRBJ2-2 | once | TRBV7-9
CASSPRLAGTYEQFF | TGTGCCAGCAGCCCCCGACTAGCGGGAACCTATGAGCAGTTCTTC | TRBD2 | TRBJ2-1 | NA | TRBV7-3
CAISEQGRRETQYF | TGTGCCATCAGTGAACAGGGGAGAAGGGAGACCCAGTACTTC | TRBD1 | TRBJ2-5 | NA | TRBV10-3
CASSEIDRDTEAFF | TGTGCCAGCAGTGAGATTGACAGGGACACTGAAGCTTTCTTT | TRBD1 | TRBJ1-1 | NA | TRBV6-1
CASRGQGANTEAFF | TGCGCCAGCAGGGGACAGGGGGCGAACACTGAAGCTTTCTTT | TRBD1 | TRBJ1-1 | NA | TRBV5-1
CASSERRGNRPQHF | TGTGCCAGCAGTGAGCGAAGGGGGAATCGGCCCCAGCATTTT | NA | TRBJ1-5 | NA | TRBV6-1
CASSQVTGRALETQYF | TGTGCCAGCAGCCAAGTAACCGGGAGGGCCTTGGAGACCCAGTACTTC | TRBD2 | TRBJ2-5 | NA | TRBV14
CASSMNAGRKVGQDSQYF | TGTGCCAGCTCCATGAACGCAGGGAGGAAAGTGGGGCAAGATTCCCAGTACTTC | NA | TRBJ2-5 | NA | TRBV18
CASSLGGVSQGEQYF | TGTGCCAGCAGCTTAGGCGGTGTCAGCCAAGGAGAGCAGTACTTC | NA | TRBJ2-7 | NA | TRBV7-9
CASSLAASAGEQYF | TGCGCCAGCAGCTTGGCCGCTAGCGCAGGCGAGCAGTACTTC | NA | TRBJ2-7 | NA | TRBV5-1
CASSSHFSGANVPTF | TGTGCCAGCAGTTCCCATTTCTCTGGGGCCAACGTCCCGACTTTC | NA | TRBJ2-6 | once | TRBV25-1
CASSVPAYNEQFF | TGTGCCAGCAGCGTTCCAGCCTACAATGAGCAGTTCTTC | NA | TRBJ2-1 | NA | TRBV25-1
CASKNGPQGWETQYF | TGTGCCAGCAAAAACGGGCCTCAGGGTTGGGAGACCCAGTACTTC | NA | TRBJ2-5 | NA | TRBV11-2
CASSLREVNTEAFF | TGTGCCAGCAGCTTACGGGAGGTGAACACTGAAGCTTTCTTT | NA | TRBJ1-1 | NA | TRBV7-2
CASSASGSILYF | TGTGCCAGCAGCGCTAGCGGGAGTATCTTGTACTTC | TRBD2 | TRBJ2-7 | few | TRBV9
CASSETRDRGRPWDYGYTF | TGTGCCAGCAGCGAAACAAGGGACAGGGGGCGGCCATGGGACTATGGCTACACCTTC | TRBD1 | TRBJ1-2 | NA | TRBV11-3
CASSYPGTDYEQYF | TGTGCCAGCAGTTACCCCGGGACAGACTACGAGCAGTACTTC | TRBD1 | TRBJ2-7 | NA | TRBV6-2/TRBV6-3
CASSLTWTSGREQFF | TGTGCCAGCAGCTTAACCTGGACTAGCGGGAGGGAGCAGTTCTTC | TRBD2 | TRBJ2-1 | NA | TRBV7-2
CASSELAYNQPQHF | TGTGCCAGCAGCGAGCTTGCATATAATCAGCCCCAGCATTTT | NA | TRBJ1-5 | NA | TRBV5-5
CASSYDYGTANTGELFF | TGTGCCAGCAGTTACGACTATGGGACAGCGAACACCGGGGAGCTGTTTTTT | TRBD1 | TRBJ2-2 | NA | TRBV6-2/TRBV6-3
CASSLGSGGYNEQFF | TGTGCCAGCAGCTTAGGGAGCGGGGGGTACAATGAGCAGTTCTTC | TRBD2 | TRBJ2-1 | once | TRBV11-2
CAGAPGLAGDTQYF | TGTGCCGGCGCTCCGGGACTAGCGGGAGATACGCAGTATTTT | TRBD2 | TRBJ2-3 | NA | TRBV9
CASSRGRGAQPQHF | TGTGCCAGCAGTCGAGGGCGGGGAGCGCAGCCCCAGCATTTT | NA | TRBJ1-5 | NA | TRBV7-2
CASSQGGYNQPQHF | TGTGCCAGCAGTCAGGGAGGGTACAATCAGCCCCAGCATTTT | NA | TRBJ1-5 | NA | TRBV28
CASSQEGSGAQYF | TGTGCCAGCAGCCAAGAAGGGTCGGGGGCCCAGTACTTC | NA | TRBJ2-5 | NA | TRBV3-1/TRBV3-2
CASSAYRGLATF | TGTGCCAGCAGCGCTTACAGGGGCTTGGCCACCTTC | TRBD1 | TRBJ1-2 | NA | TRBV9
CSGPGQGVNEQFF | TGCAGCGGTCCGGGACAGGGCGTAAATGAGCAGTTCTTC | TRBD1 | TRBJ2-1 | NA | TRBV29-1
CASSLVGTSGSEQYF | TGTGCCAGCAGCTTAGTGGGGACTAGCGGGAGCGAGCAGTACTTC | TRBD2 | TRBJ2-7 | NA | TRBV7-9
CASSPSGIYNEQFF | TGTGCCAGCAGCCCAAGCGGAATCTACAATGAGCAGTTCTTC | NA | TRBJ2-1 | NA | TRBV7-9
CSASWPNTGELFF | TGCAGTGCTAGTTGGCCGAACACCGGGGAGCTGTTTTTT | NA | TRBJ2-2 | NA | TRBV20-1
CASRLSNSPYNEQFF | TGTGCCAGCCGACTATCGAATTCCCCCTACAATGAGCAGTTCTTC | NA | TRBJ2-1 | NA | TRBV2
CASRAGPNTGELFF | TGCGCCAGCAGGGCGGGCCCGAACACCGGGGAGCTGTTTTTT | NA | TRBJ2-2 | NA | TRBV10-1
CATSDFGTSGEQFF | TGTGCCACCAGTGACTTTGGGACTAGTGGTGAGCAGTTCTTC | TRBD2 | TRBJ2-1 | once | TRBV24-1
CASSFDRGHGYTF | TGTGCCAGCAGCTTCGATCGAGGTCATGGCTACACCTTC | NA | TRBJ1-2 | NA | TRBV7-2
CASSLRQGAYGYTF | TGTGCCAGCAGCTTAAGACAGGGGGCCTATGGCTACACCTTC | TRBD1 | TRBJ1-2 | NA | TRBV11-2
CASASYVNEKLFF | TGTGCCAGCGCTAGCTATGTAAACGAAAAACTGTTTTTT | NA | TRBJ1-4 | once | TRBV27
CSVEGDRGVGNYGYTF | TGCAGCGTTGAAGGGGACAGGGGAGTTGGTAACTATGGCTACACCTTC | TRBD1 | TRBJ1-2 | NA | TRBV29-1
CASSLAGQGGEKLFF | TGTGCCAGCAGCTTAGCCGGCCAGGGGGGTGAAAAACTGTTTTTT | TRBD1 | TRBJ1-4 | NA | TRBV7-9
CATSRTRDRATYGYTF | TGTGCCACCAGCAGAACAAGGGACAGGGCTACCTATGGCTACACCTTC | TRBD1 | TRBJ1-2 | NA | TRBV15
CASSQVLGREKLFF | TGTGCCAGCAGCCAAGTGCTGGGGAGGGAAAAACTGTTTTTT | NA | TRBJ1-4 | NA | TRBV4-2